The 15 T cell receptor beta chains presented below share a single source sample, sequenced in a study of T cell responses to AZD1222 COVID-19 vaccine. Sequencing used immunoSEQ multiplex PCR; TCRdb keeps in-frame clones, though not all of them. The sample includes 150,000 or so clones, about nine tenths of them seen just once. This specimen was peripheral blood, taken on day 0 of AZD1222 vaccination. These receptors came from an adult in good health.

The V and J genes are TRBV15 and TRBJ2-7; D not certain. Germline V CDR1 and CDR2: LNHNV, YYDKDF (reference sequence). The CDR3 extends over 14 amino acids. V lost 1 base and J 4 bases, leaving 11 bases between the germline ends. CDR3 in DNA: TGTGCCACCAGCAGAGTTGGCCCCTTTTACGAGCAGTACTTC. Its translation: CATSRVGPFYEQYF.

The chain recombines TRBV13 with TRBJ1-3; D remains ambiguous. The CDR3 spans 14 residues. CDR1 PRHDT and CDR2 FYEKMQ come from the germline V gene (reference sequence). Between the trimmed V and J ends, which lost 8 bases and 0 bases, there was a span of 11 bases. The DNA for the CDR3 is TGTGCCAGCGCCGAATCTGGCTCTGGAAACACCATATATTTT. This sequence encodes CASAESGSGNTIYF.

The chain employs TRBV10-2 and TRBJ2-3, with 8 bases that match TRBD2. Germline CDR1 WSHSY, CDR2 SAAADI. The CDR3 consists of 15 residues. The V gene end was trimmed by 4 bases and the J gene end by 2 bases; junction bases not matched to a gene: 5. In DNA, the CDR3 is TGCGCCAGCAGTGTAACTAGCGGCTACACAGATACGCAGTATTTT. Translation: CASSVTSGYTDTQYF.

This rearrangement joins TRBV5-6 to TRBJ1-4; 8 nucleotides match TRBD1. V dropped 4 bases and J dropped 3; count of bases not matched to a gene: 11. The germline CDR1 and CDR2 sequences are SGHDT and YYEEEE. The length of the CDR3 is 17 residues. The CDR3 region has the DNA TGTGCCAGCAGCCCACTGGACAGGGAGGGGCCTAATGAAAAACTGTTTTTT. It codes for CASSPLDREGPNEKLFF.

The J gene is TRBJ1-5, the V gene TRBV28; TRBD1 agrees at 9 bases. The CDR3 length is 18 residues. The V gene end was trimmed by 4 bases and the J gene end by 4 bases; junction bases not matched to a gene: 14. Germline V gene data show CDR1 as MDHEN and CDR2 as SYDVKM. The CDR3 coding sequence is TGTGCCAGCAGTTCGCCTGGACAGGGGCTACCCTTAAATCAGCCCCAGCATTTT. Translating gives CASSSPGQGLPLNQPQHF.

The V gene is TRBV4-3, the J gene TRBJ2-5; D possibly corresponds to TRBD1 (6 bases). CDR1 and CDR2 from the germline V gene are LGHNA and YSLEER. The CDR3 is 16 amino acids. Trimming shortened V by 4 bases and J by 3 bases, and 18 bases separated the two germline ends. The CDR3: CASSLNPGWTEETQYF. The CDR3 DNA reads as TGCGCCAGCAGCCTCAATCCCGGTTGGACAGAAGAGACCCAGTACTTC.

The chain combines TRBV9 with TRBJ2-1, with a tentative D call TRBD2 (7 bases). V lost 0 bases to trimming and J lost 0 bases, with 10 bases between them. The CDR3 contains 16 residues. Germline values: CDR1 SGDLS, CDR2 YYNGEE. The DNA of the CDR3 is TGTGCCAGCAGCGTAGCGGCGGGGGCCTCCTACAATGAGCAGTTCTTC. Protein product: CASSVAAGASYNEQFF.

The chain employs TRBV19 and TRBJ1-2, with TRBD1 as a possible D gene (5 bases). There are 19 residues in the CDR3. CDR1 is LNHDA and CDR2 is SQIVND in the germline V gene (reference sequence). The V end lost 0 bases, the J end lost 8 bases, and 28 bases lay between the germline ends. In DNA, the CDR3 is TGTGCCAGTAGTATAGATCTATGGGGGGACCGATCCACGGTAAGCGGCTACACCTTC. It encodes CASSIDLWGDRSTVSGYTF.

The gene calls are TRBV7-2 and TRBJ2-4; perhaps TRBD2 as D (6 bases). Between the trimmed V and J ends, which lost 3 bases and 8 bases, there was a span of 26 bases. This CDR3 is 18 amino acids long. Germline CDR1 reads SGHTA; CDR2 reads FQGNSA. In DNA form, the CDR3 reads TGTGCCAGCAGCTTCCGGGACGGAACCCTAGGGGAGGCACACATTCAGTACTTC. This codes for CASSFRDGTLGEAHIQYF.

The gene calls are TRBV2 and TRBJ2-7; possible D gene TRBD2, 5 bases. There are 12 residues in the CDR3. V lost 7 bases, J lost 7 bases, and 14 bases lay in between. The germline gives CDR1 SNHLY, CDR2 FYNNEI. The CDR3 DNA sequence: TGTGCCAGCAACGGGCAAAGGAGGGAGCAGTACTTC. It translates to CASNGQRREQYF.

The chain has TRBV28 and TRBJ2-5; TRBD1 matches at 9 bases. Looked up from germline, CDR1 is MDHEN and CDR2 is SYDVKM. Germline trimming cut 2 bases from V and 3 bases from J; bases unmatched to any gene: 4. The CDR3 runs 15 residues. CDR3 nucleotide sequence: TGTGCCAGCAGTTTAAGGGGACAGGGTGAAGAGACCCAGTACTTC. Translating gives CASSLRGQGEETQYF.

V gene TRBV7-3 combines with J gene TRBJ2-3; the match to TRBD2 covers 12 bases. The CDR3 runs 18 residues. Germline lookup yields CDR1 SGHTA and CDR2 FQGTGA. V lost 0 bases and J lost 2; bases outside the gene matches: 6. The CDR3: CASSLTLWTSGDTDTQYF. The DNA for the CDR3 is TGTGCCAGCAGCTTAACGCTTTGGACTAGCGGGGACACAGATACGCAGTATTTT.

The J gene is TRBJ2-1, the V gene TRBV18; D is perhaps TRBD1 or TRBD2 (5 bases each). CDR3 length: 16 amino acids. V was cut by 3 bases and J by 3 bases, with 15 bases left in between. The V gene's germline CDR1 is KGHSH and CDR2 LQKENI. The CDR3 loop reads CASSPLEGPVYNEQFF. In DNA form, the CDR3 reads TGTGCCAGCTCACCCCTCGAGGGGCCAGTCTACAATGAGCAGTTCTTC.

This clone was seen a few times. This chain links TRBV5-1 with TRBJ2-5; unclear D gene. The CDR3 runs to 11 residues. CDR1 is SGHRS and CDR2 is YFSETQ in the germline V gene. V lost 2 bases and J lost 1, with 0 bases in between. The CDR3 spells CASSFQETQYF. The CDR3 nucleotides are TGCGCCAGCAGCTTCCAAGAGACCCAGTACTTC. Combining the CDR3 with reference TRBV5-1 and TRBJ2-5 gives the whole variable domain KAGVTQTPRYLIKTRGQQVTLSCSPISGHRSVSWYQQTPGQGLQFLFEYFSETQRNKGNFPGRFSGRQFSNSRSEMNVSTLELGDSALYLCASSFQETQYFGPGTRLLVL.

For the CDR3, the DNA is TGCAGTGCTAGTCTACTAGCGGGGGGCCCAGATACGCAGTATTTT. It codes for CSASLLAGGPDTQYF. V and J are TRBV20-1 and TRBJ2-3, with 12 bases identical to TRBD2. CDR1 is DFQATT and CDR2 is SNEGSKA in the germline V gene (reference sequence). Trimming at V came to 3 bases and at J to 4 bases, leaving 5 bases not matched to a gene. This CDR3 has 15 residues.